Given below is one T cell receptor (beta chain) in context. A library of TCRbeta sequences, prepared with unique molecular identifiers, was generated. TCRdb used MiXCR to reprocess the PCR reads, holding one entry per CDR3 protein. This sample has around 600,000 distinct CDR3 sequences; approximately 16% occur once, and the top ten carry 0.9% to 1.2%. In germline, CDR1 is ENHRY, CDR2 SYGVKD. V dropped 0 bases and J dropped 6 bases, with 8 bases sitting between them. This CDR3 is built from 13 residues. The sample originates from a study of T-cell reconstitution after alpha-beta-depleted transplantation in children.

The chain uses TRBV10-3 and TRBJ1-2, with D possibly TRBD1 on 5 matching bases. This clonotype originated in a human donor who donated a stem cell graft to a child with acute myeloid leukemia. The material was PBMCs from the stem cell graft donor, obtained from the stem cell graft. This CDR3 is CAISESSGNGYTF. CDR3 DNA: TGTGCCATCAGTGAGTCTTCAGGGAATGGCTACACCTTC.